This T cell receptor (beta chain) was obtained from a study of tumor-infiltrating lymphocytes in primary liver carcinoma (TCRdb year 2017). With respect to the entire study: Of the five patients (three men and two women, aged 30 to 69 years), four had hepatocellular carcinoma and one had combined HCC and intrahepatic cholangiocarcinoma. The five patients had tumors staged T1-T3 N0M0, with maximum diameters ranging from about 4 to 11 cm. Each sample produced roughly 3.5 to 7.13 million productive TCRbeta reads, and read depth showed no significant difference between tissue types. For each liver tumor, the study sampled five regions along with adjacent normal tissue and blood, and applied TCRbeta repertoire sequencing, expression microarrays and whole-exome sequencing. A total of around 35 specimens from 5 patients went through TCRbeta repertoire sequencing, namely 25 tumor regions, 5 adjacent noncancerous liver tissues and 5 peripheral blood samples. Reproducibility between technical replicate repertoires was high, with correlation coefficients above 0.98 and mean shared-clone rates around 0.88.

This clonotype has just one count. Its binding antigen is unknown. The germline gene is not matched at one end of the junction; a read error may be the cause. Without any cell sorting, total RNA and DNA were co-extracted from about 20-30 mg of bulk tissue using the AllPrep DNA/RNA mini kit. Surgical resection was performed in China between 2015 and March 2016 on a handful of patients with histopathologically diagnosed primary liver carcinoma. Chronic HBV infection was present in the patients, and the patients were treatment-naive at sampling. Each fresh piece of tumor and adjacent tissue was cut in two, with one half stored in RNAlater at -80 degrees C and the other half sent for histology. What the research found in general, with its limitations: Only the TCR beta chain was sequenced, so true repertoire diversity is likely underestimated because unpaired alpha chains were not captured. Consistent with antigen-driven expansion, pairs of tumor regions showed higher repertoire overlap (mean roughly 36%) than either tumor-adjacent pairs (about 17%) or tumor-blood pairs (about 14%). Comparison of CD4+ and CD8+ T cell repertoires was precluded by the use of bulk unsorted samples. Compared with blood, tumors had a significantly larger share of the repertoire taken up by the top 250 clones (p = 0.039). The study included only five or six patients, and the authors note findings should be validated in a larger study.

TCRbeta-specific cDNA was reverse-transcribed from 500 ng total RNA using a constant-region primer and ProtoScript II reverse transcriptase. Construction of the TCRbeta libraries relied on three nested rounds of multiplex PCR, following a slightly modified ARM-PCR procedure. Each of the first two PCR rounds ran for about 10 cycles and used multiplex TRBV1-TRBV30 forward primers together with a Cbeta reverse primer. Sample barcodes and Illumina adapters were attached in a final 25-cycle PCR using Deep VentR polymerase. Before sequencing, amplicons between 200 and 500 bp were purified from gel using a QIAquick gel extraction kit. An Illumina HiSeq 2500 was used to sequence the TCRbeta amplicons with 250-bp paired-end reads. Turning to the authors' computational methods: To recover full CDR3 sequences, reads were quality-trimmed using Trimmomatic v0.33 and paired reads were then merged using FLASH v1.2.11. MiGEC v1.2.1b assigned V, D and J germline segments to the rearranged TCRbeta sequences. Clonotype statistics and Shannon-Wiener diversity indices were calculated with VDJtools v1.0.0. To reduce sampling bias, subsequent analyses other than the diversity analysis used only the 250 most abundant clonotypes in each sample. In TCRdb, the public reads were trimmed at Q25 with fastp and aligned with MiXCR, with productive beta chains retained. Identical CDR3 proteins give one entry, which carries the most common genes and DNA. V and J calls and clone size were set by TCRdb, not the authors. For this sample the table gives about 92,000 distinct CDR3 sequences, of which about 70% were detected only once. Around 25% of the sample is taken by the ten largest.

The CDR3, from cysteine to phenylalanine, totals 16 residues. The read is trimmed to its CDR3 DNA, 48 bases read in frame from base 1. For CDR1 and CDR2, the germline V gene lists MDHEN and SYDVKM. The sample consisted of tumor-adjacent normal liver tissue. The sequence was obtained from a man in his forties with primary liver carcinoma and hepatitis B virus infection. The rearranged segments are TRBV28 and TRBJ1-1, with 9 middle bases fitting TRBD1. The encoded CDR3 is CASSAYPGQGRGETLF. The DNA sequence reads TGTGCCAGCAGTGCCTACCCGGGACAGGGAAGGGGTGAAACTCTCTTT. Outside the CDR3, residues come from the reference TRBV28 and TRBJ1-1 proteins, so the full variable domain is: DVKVTQSSRYLVKRTGEKVFLECVQDMDHENMFWYRQDPGLGLRLIYFSYDVKMKEKGDIPEGYSVSREKKERFSLILESASTNQTSMYLCASSAYPGQGRGETLFGQGTRLTVV.